These 19 T cell receptor beta chains came from one sample sequenced in a study of cytomegalovirus exposure and HLA in healthy donors. The PCR contained 60 Vbeta and 13 Jbeta primers. TCRdb's table, derived via immunoSEQ multiplex PCR, lists solely in-frame clones and lacks some. The sample has roughly 170,000 clones, 75% to 90% seen once. Material for sequencing was PBMCs. The receptors here all came from a man aged 45-65 years in good health and CMV-seronegative.

V gene TRBV14 combines with J gene TRBJ2-3; 9 nucleotides align to TRBD1. The CDR3 is 16 residues long. Germline V gene sequence: CDR1 SGHDN, CDR2 FVKESK. Trimming at V came to 4 bases and at J to 2 bases, leaving 7 bases not matched to a gene. DNA for the CDR3: TGTGCCAGCAGCCTTGGACAGGGGAAATTCACAGATACGCAGTATTTT. Translating gives CASSLGQGKFTDTQYF.

The V call is TRBV6-5, the J call TRBJ2-4; no reliable D call. CDR1 and CDR2 (germline): MNHEY, SVGAGI. Trimming removed 0 bases at V and 1 base at J, with 7 bases between. This CDR3 is built from 15 residues. As DNA, the CDR3 is TGTGCCAGCAGTTACTCCCTAGAGGCCAAAAACATTCAGTACTTC. This sequence encodes CASSYSLEAKNIQYF.

This clone occurred once. J is TRBJ1-6 and V is TRBV6-5, with D unclear. The germline V and J ends were trimmed by 0 bases and 6 bases, with 9 bases remaining between them. The germline V gene has CDR1 MNHEY and CDR2 SVGAGI. CDR3 size: 15 residues. The CDR3 is CASSYSARINSPLHF. DNA for the CDR3: TGTGCCAGCAGTTACTCGGCAAGAATTAATTCACCCCTCCACTTT.

The rearrangement joins TRBV28 to TRBJ2-2, with D unresolved. V was shortened by 6 bases and J by 9 bases, with 11 bases between the two germline ends. The CDR3 totals 12 residues. CDR1 MDHEN and CDR2 SYDVKM come from the germline V gene. The CDR3 bases are TGTGCCAGCAGCCAGGCCTACCGGGAGCTGTTTTTT. Translated: CASSQAYRELFF. The entire variable domain, with the rest obtained from reference TRBV28 and TRBJ2-2, is as follows: DVKVTQSSRYLVKRTGEKVFLECVQDMDHENMFWYRQDPGLGLRLIYFSYDVKMKEKGDIPEGYSVSREKKERFSLILESASTNQTSMYLCASSQAYRELFFGEGSRLTVL.

The genes are TRBV11-2 and TRBJ1-2, with D uncertain. Germline CDR1 is SGHAT and CDR2 is FQNNGV. Trimming cost V 6 bases and J 3 bases, with 11 bases left between them. This CDR3 region has 13 residues. CDR3: CASSSGLYYGYTF. The CDR3 DNA reads as TGTGCCAGCAGTTCGGGTCTCTACTATGGCTACACCTTC. The variable domain in full, completed from reference TRBV11-2 and TRBJ1-2, reads EAGVAQSPRYKIIEKRQSVAFWCNPISGHATLYWYQQILGQGPKLLIQFQNNGVVDDSQLPKDRFSAERLKGVDSTLKIQPAKLEDSAVYLCASSSGLYYGYTFGSGTRLTVV.

In this sample, this clone turned up once. This CDR3 reads CASSLTGAGDSNQPQHF. CDR3 nucleotides: TGCGCCAGCAGCTTGACAGGGGCTGGAGATAGCAATCAGCCCCAGCATTTT. The chain combines TRBV5-1 with TRBJ1-5; 7 bases fit TRBD1. The germline gives CDR1 SGHRS, CDR2 YFSETQ. The CDR3 length is 17 residues. The V gene end was trimmed by 1 base and the J gene end by 0 bases; junction bases not matched to a gene: 7. The whole variable domain, remainder taken from reference TRBV5-1 and TRBJ1-5, is KAGVTQTPRYLIKTRGQQVTLSCSPISGHRSVSWYQQTPGQGLQFLFEYFSETQRNKGNFPGRFSGRQFSNSRSEMNVSTLELGDSALYLCASSLTGAGDSNQPQHFGDGTRLSIL.

This chain uses TRBV6-1 with TRBJ2-1; 7 bases match TRBD1. V shed 1 base and J 0 bases; nucleotides not matched to a gene: 9. The CDR3 covers 18 residues. Looked up from germline, CDR1 is MNHNS and CDR2 is SASEGT. The CDR3 nucleotides are TGTGCCAGCAGTGAAGAGGGGGCCGACGCGAGCTCCTACAATGAGCAGTTCTTC. It is translated as CASSEEGADASSYNEQFF.

This clone was counted a single time. V gene TRBV13 combines with J gene TRBJ2-3; D is undetermined. Germline-derived CDR1 and CDR2 are PRHDT and FYEKMQ (reference sequence). This CDR3 is 15 amino acids long. Trimming took 7 bases from V and 3 from J, leaving 17 bases between them. The CDR3: CASTREAPGTDTQYF. The CDR3 nucleotides read TGTGCCAGCACCCGAGAAGCGCCCGGGACAGATACGCAGTATTTT.

The chain couples TRBV6-1 to TRBJ2-5; 9 bases map to TRBD1. This CDR3 has 15 residues. J lost 4 bases, V lost 8 bases, and 11 bases had no gene match. The V gene's germline CDR1 is MNHNS and CDR2 SASEGT. Here the CDR3 DNA reads TGTGCCAGCTGGCCGGGACAGGGTTTTCGAGAGACCCAGTACTTC. It translates to CASWPGQGFRETQYF.

The rearrangement links TRBV28 to TRBJ1-4; 9 bases are shared with TRBD1. Germline V gene sequence: CDR1 MDHEN, CDR2 SYDVKM. The CDR3 length is 15 residues. After removal of 2 bases from V and 7 bases from J, the junction contained 5 bases not matched to a gene. CDR3 in amino acids: CASSLGTGIGEKLFF. CDR3 DNA sequence: TGTGCCAGCAGTTTAGGGACAGGGATAGGTGAAAAACTGTTTTTT. Supplemented by reference TRBV28 and TRBJ1-4, the full variable domain reads DVKVTQSSRYLVKRTGEKVFLECVQDMDHENMFWYRQDPGLGLRLIYFSYDVKMKEKGDIPEGYSVSREKKERFSLILESASTNQTSMYLCASSLGTGIGEKLFFGSGTQLSVL.

This clone showed up just a few times. This chain's CDR3 is CASSPRTGGTYEQYF. The DNA for the CDR3 is TGCGCCAGCAGCCCACGGACAGGGGGGACCTACGAGCAGTACTTC. The rearrangement joins TRBV4-3 to TRBJ2-7; 10 nucleotides agree with TRBD1. Germline V gene data show CDR1 as LGHNA and CDR2 as YSLEER. The length of the CDR3 is 15 residues. Trimming cost V 4 bases and J 2 bases; bases outside gene matches: 5.

This chain connects TRBV7-2 to TRBJ1-3, with D perhaps matching TRBD1 (5 bases). Germline CDR1 is SGHTA and CDR2 is FQGNSA. With 0 bases removed from V and 1 base from J, the gap between germline ends came to 10 bases. The CDR3 has 16 amino acids. The CDR3 loop reads CASSLAGGLSGNTIYF. CDR3 nucleotides: TGTGCCAGCAGCTTAGCGGGGGGATTGTCTGGAAACACCATATATTTT.

The gene calls are TRBV5-4 and TRBJ1-2; TRBD1 aligns across 8 bases. The trim removed 2 bases at V and 5 bases at J, leaving 8 bases unmatched. Per the germline V gene, CDR1 is SGHNT and CDR2 is YYREEE (reference sequence). CDR3 length equals 15 residues. CDR3 sequence: CASSLGAGGEYGYTF. The CDR3 region has the DNA TGTGCCAGCAGCTTAGGGGCAGGGGGCGAGTATGGCTACACCTTC.

The chain has TRBV6-1 and TRBJ2-3; 7 bases fit TRBD1. The CDR3 runs to 16 residues. With V trimmed by 1 base and J by 1 base, 5 bases remained unmatched. CDR1 and CDR2 from the germline V gene are MNHNS and SASEGT. Here the CDR3 DNA reads TGTGCCAGCAGTGAAGACAGGGGTCGTGGCACAGATACGCAGTATTTT. This encodes CASSEDRGRGTDTQYF.

J is TRBJ1-5 and V is TRBV7-2, with D possibly TRBD1 on 5 matching bases. This CDR3 has 15 residues. Looked up from germline, CDR1 is SGHTA and CDR2 is FQGNSA. Between the trimmed V and J ends, which lost 2 bases and 9 bases, there was a span of 17 bases. CDR3 residues: CASSLSGPGQGPQHF. The DNA of the CDR3 is TGTGCCAGCAGCTTATCTGGGCCAGGTCAGGGGCCCCAGCATTTT.

This clone was counted a few times. This chain connects TRBV5-4 to TRBJ1-1, with 10 bases lining up with TRBD1. This CDR3 comprises 14 residues. V was clipped by 4 bases and J by 7 bases; unmatched bases: 7. Germline V gives CDR1 SGHNT, CDR2 YYREEE (reference sequence). The CDR3 reads CASSHDRGLVEAFF. The DNA of the CDR3 is TGTGCCAGCAGCCATGACAGGGGGCTCGTTGAAGCTTTCTTT.

This clone appeared a few times. The rearrangement links TRBV4-1 to TRBJ2-7; 9 nucleotides line up with TRBD2. The CDR3 is 16 amino acids. Trimming cost V 4 bases and J 3 bases; bases outside gene matches: 10. Germline V gives CDR1 MGHRA, CDR2 YSYEKL. CDR3 region: CASSPLAGQTFYEQYF. The CDR3 DNA follows: TGCGCCAGCAGCCCCCTAGCGGGACAGACCTTCTACGAGCAGTACTTC.

Only a few counts were recorded for this clone. The chain couples TRBV6-6 to TRBJ1-1; TRBD1 agrees at 7 bases. V lost 6 bases to trimming and J lost 0 bases; unmatched junction nucleotides: 4. Germline V lookup: CDR1 MNHNY, CDR2 SVGAGI (reference sequence). This CDR3 has 14 amino acids. CDR3 region: CASSGDSMNTEAFF. The CDR3 DNA is TGTGCCAGCAGCGGGGACAGCATGAACACTGAAGCTTTCTTT.

The V gene is TRBV5-5, the J gene TRBJ2-7, with a possible D match to TRBD2 (5 bases). Germline values: CDR1 SGHKS, CDR2 YYEKEE (reference sequence). The CDR3 is made up of 15 amino acids. Trimming shortened V by 6 bases and J by 0 bases, and 16 bases separated the two germline ends. The CDR3 DNA is TGTGCCAGCAACCGAGGGCAGAGAGACTCCTACGAGCAGTACTTC. Its protein is CASNRGQRDSYEQYF.